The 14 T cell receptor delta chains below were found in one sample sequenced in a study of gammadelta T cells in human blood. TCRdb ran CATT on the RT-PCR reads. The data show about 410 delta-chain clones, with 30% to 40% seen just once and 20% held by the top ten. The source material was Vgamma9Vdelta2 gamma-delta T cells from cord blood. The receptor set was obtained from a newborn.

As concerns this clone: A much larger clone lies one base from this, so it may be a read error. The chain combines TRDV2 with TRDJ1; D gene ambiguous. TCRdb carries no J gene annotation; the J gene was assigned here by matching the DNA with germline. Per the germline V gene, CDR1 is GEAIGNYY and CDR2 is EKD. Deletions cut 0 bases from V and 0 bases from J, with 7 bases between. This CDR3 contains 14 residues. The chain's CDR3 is CACDTGFYTDKLIF. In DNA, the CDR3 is TGTGCCTGTGACACCGGATTCTACACCGATAAACTCATCTTT.

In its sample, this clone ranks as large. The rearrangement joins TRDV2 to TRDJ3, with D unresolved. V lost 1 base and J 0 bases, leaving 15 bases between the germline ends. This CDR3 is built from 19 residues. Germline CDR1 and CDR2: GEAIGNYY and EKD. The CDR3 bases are TGTGCCTGTGACACTGAAAGGAAACCCTCCTCCTGGGACACCCGACAGATGTTTTTC. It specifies CACDTERKPSSWDTRQMFF.

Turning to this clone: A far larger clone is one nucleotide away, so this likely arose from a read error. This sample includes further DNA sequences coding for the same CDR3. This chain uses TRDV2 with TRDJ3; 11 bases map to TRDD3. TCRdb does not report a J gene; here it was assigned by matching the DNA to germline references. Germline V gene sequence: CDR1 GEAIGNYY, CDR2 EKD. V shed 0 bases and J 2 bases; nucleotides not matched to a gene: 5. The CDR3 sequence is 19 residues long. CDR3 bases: TGTGCCTGTGACACCTTAACTGGGGGATATGCCTGGGACACCCGACAGATGTTTTTC. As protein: CACDTLTGGYAWDTRQMFF.

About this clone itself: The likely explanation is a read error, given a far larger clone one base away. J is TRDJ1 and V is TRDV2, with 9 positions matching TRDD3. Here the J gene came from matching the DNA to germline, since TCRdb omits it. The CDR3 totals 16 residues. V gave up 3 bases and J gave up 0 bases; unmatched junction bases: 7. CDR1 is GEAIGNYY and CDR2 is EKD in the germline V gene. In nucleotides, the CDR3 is TGTGCCTGTGACTCTGGGGGATTTGGGTACACCGATAAACTCATCTTT. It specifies CACDSGGFGYTDKLIF.

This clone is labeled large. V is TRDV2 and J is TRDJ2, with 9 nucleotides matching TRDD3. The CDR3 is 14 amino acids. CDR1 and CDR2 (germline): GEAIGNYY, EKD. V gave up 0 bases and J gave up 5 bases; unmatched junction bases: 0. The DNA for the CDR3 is TGTGCCTGTGACACCGGGGGATACACAGCACAACTCTTCTTT. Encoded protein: CACDTGGYTAQLFF.

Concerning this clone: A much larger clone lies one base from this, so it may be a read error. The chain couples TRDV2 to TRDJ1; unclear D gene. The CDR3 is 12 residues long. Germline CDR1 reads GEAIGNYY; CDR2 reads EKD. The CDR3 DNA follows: TGTGCCAGTGACCAGGACACCGATAAACTCATCTTT. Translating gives CASDQDTDKLIF.

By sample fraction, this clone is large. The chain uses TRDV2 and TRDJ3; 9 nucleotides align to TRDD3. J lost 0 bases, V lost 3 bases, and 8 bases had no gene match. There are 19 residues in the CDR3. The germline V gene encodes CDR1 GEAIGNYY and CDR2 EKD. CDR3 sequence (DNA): TGTGCCTGTGACTCAACTGGGGGACCAAGCTCCTGGGACACCCGACAGATGTTTTTC. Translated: CACDSTGGPSSWDTRQMFF.

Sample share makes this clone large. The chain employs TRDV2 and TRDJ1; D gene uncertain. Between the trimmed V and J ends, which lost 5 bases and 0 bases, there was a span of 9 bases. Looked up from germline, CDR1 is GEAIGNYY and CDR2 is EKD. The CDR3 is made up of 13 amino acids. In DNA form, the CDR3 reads TGTGCCTGTGGAGTGAGGAACACCGATAAACTCATCTTT. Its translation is CACGVRNTDKLIF.

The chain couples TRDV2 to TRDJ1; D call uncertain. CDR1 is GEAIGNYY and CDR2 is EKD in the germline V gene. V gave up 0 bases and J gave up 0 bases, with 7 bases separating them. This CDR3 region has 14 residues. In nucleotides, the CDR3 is TGTGCCTGTGACACCGTTGGGTACACCGATAAACTCATCTTT. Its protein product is CACDTVGYTDKLIF.

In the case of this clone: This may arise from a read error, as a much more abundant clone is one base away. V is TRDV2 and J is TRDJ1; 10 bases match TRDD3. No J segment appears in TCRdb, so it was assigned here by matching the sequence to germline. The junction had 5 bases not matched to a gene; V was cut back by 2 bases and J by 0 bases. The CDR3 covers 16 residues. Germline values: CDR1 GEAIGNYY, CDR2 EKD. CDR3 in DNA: TGTGCCTGTGACATACTGGGGGATGCGTACACCGATAAACTCATCTTT. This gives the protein CACDILGDAYTDKLIF.

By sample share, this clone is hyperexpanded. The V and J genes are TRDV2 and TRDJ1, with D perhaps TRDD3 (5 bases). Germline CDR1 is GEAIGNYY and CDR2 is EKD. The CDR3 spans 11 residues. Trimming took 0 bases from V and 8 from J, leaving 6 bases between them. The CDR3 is CACDTGGKLIF. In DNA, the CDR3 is TGTGCCTGTGACACCGGGGGGAAACTCATCTTT.

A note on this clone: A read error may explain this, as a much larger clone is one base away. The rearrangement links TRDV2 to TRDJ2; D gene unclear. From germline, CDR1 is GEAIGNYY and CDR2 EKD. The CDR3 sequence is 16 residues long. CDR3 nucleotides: TGTGCCTGTGACTCCGTCACTCCGTCTTTGACAGAACAACTCTTCTTT. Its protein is CACDSVTPSLTEQLFF.

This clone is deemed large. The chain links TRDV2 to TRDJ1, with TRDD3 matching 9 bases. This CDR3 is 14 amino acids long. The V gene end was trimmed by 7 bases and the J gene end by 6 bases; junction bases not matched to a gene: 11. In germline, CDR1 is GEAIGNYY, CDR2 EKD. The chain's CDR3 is CACDTGGTPHKLIF. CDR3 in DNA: TGTGCCTGCGATACTGGGGGAACCCCTCATAAACTCATCTTT.

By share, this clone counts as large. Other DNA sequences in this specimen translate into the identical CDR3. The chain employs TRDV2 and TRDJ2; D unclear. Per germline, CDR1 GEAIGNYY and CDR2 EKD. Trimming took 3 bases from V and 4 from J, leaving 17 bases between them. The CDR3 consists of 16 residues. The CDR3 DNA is TGTGCCTGTGACTTACGTACCCAGGGAACGACAGCACAACTCTTCTTT. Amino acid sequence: CACDLRTQGTTAQLFF.